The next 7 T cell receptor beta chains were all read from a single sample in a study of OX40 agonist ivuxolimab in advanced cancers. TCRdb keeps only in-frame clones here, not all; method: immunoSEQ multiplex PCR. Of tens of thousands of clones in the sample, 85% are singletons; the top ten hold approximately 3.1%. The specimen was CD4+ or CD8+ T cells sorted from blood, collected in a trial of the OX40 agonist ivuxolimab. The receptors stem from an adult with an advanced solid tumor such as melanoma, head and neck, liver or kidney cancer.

Here the CDR3 DNA reads TGCGCCAGCAGCTATCCTCTGGGCGGGGGGCAAGAGACCCAGTACTTC. Translating it yields CASSYPLGGGQETQYF. The chain carries TRBV4-1 and TRBJ2-5; 8 positions agree with TRBD2. This CDR3 is built from 16 residues. Trimming cost V 5 bases and J 2 bases; bases outside gene matches: 10. Per the germline V gene, CDR1 is MGHRA and CDR2 is YSYEKL.

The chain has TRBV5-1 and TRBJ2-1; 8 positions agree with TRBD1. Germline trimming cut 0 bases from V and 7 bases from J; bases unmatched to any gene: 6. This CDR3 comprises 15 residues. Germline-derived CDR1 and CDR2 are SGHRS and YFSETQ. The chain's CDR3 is CASSLVPGGWNEQFF. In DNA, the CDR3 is TGCGCCAGCAGCTTGGTCCCAGGGGGCTGGAATGAGCAGTTCTTC.

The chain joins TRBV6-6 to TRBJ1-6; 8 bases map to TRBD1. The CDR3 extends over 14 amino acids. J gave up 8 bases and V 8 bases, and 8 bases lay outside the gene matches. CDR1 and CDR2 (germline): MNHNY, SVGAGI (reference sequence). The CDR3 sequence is CASQGARQDSPLHF. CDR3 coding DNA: TGTGCCAGCCAGGGGGCACGACAAGATTCACCCCTCCACTTT.

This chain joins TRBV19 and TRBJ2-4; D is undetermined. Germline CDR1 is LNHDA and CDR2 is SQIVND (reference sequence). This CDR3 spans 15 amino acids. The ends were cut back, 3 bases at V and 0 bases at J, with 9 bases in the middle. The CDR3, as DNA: TGTGCCAGTAGTATTGGTGCCGGAGCCAAAAACATTCAGTACTTC. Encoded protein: CASSIGAGAKNIQYF.

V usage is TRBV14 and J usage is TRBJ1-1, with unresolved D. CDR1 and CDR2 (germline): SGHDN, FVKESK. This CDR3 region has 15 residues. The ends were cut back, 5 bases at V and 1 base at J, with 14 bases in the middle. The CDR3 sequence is CASSYTPGKNTEAFF. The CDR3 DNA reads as TGTGCCAGCAGCTATACACCGGGGAAGAACACTGAAGCTTTCTTT.

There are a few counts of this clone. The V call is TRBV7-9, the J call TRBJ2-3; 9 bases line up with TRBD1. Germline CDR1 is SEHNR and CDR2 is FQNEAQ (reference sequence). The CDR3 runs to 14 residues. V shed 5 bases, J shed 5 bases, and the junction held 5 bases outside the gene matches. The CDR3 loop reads CASSVRTGEDTQYF. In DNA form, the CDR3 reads TGTGCCAGCAGCGTCCGGACAGGGGAAGATACGCAGTATTTT.

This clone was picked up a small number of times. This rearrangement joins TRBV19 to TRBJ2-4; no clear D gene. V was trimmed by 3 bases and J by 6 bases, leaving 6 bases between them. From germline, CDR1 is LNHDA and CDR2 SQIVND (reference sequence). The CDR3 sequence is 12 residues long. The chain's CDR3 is CASSIKGNIQYF. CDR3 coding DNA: TGTGCCAGTAGTATTAAGGGAAACATTCAGTACTTC.